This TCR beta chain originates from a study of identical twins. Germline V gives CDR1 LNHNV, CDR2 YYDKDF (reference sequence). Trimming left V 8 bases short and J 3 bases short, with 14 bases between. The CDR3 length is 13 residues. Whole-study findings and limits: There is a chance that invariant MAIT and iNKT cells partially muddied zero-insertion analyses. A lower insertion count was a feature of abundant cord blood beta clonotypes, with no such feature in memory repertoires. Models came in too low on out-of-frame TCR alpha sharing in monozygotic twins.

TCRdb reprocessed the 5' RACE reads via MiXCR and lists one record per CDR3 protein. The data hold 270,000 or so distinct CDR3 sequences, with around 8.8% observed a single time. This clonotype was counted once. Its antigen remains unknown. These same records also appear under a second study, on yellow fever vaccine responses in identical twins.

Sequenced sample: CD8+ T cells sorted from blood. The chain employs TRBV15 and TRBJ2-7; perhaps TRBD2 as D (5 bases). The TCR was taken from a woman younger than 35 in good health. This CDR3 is CATGPQRGYEQYF. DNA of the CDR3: TGTGCCACCGGACCCCAACGGGGCTACGAGCAGTACTTC.